This entry is about one TCR beta chain. The germline V gene has CDR1 LNHDA and CDR2 SQIVND (reference sequence). V trimming: 8 bases; J trimming: 4 bases; junction bases outside the gene matches: 10. This CDR3 comprises 15 residues. The entry originates in a study of CD8+ T cells in alopecia areata. In alopecia areata patients, both lesional scalp punch biopsies and peripheral blood were collected. Once RNA had been extracted, it was reverse transcribed into cDNA to act as the sequencing template. The method was immunoSEQ multiplex PCR; TCRdb's version includes in-frame clones alone and lacks a portion of them. Of 50,000 to 70,000 clones in the sample, about 40% were seen once.

The sequence came from a human donor with alopecia areata. The chain carries TRBV19 and TRBJ2-3, with 9 bases matching TRBD2. Sequenced sample: NKG2D-low CD8+ T cells sorted from blood. DNA of the CDR3: TGTGCCAGTGGTGGGACTAGCATTTCCCCAGATACGCAGTATTTT. Its translation is CASGGTSISPDTQYF.